This T cell receptor (beta chain) emerged from a study of blood T cells in healthy people across ages. General observations from the study: Older individuals had lower TCR beta diversity per million T cells (the decline was roughly linear).

V lost 10 bases, J lost 2 bases, and 8 bases stayed unmatched. The CDR3 loop spans 13 amino acids. Germline lookup yields CDR1 SEHNR and CDR2 FQNEAQ (reference sequence). Sample-barcoded 5' priming and a J-beta primer mix drove a second PCR of roughly 6 to 12 cycles. TCRdb reanalysed the 5' RACE reads using MiXCR and keeps one entry per CDR3 protein. The sample shows about 1.6 million distinct CDR3 sequences, about 32% of them seen only once. This clonotype was seen more than once but under ten times. What it recognizes is unknown. Aged about 6 to 95, donors were systemically healthy Caucasians from Russia. Extraction of total RNA produced a minimum of 5 micrograms from each sample.

The sequence came from a woman aged 30 to 39 in good health. The material sequenced was blood. The chain recombines TRBV7-9 with TRBJ2-7, with 7 bases matching TRBD1. The CDR3 here is CATSQGPAYEQYF. In DNA form, the CDR3 reads TGTGCCACCTCACAGGGGCCTGCCTACGAGCAGTACTTC. Full variable domain (remainder filled in from reference TRBV7-9 and TRBJ2-7): DTGVSQNPRHKITKRGQNVTFRCDPISEHNRLYWYRQTLGQGPEFLTYFQNEAQLEKSRLLSDRFSAERPKGSFSTLEIQRTEQGDSAMYLCATSQGPAYEQYFGPGTRLTVT.